These 8 T cell receptor beta chains originate from one sample sequenced in a study of blood T cells in healthy people across ages. The use of a sample-barcoded 5' primer and a J-beta primer mix characterized a second PCR of about 7 to 12 cycles. Using its own MiXCR run on the 5' RACE reads, TCRdb lists one record per CDR3 protein. This sample has 700,000 to 900,000 distinct CDR3 sequences, with 25% to 30% found just once. This same sample was also part of a study on T cells of mothers and their children.

Sequencing was done on a sample of blood. The receptors here all came from a boy aged 5-17 years in good health.

The V and J genes are TRBV5-5 and TRBJ2-3; unclear D gene. Germline CDR1 reads SGHKS; CDR2 reads YYEKEE (reference sequence). Trimming took 0 bases from V and 0 from J, leaving 11 bases between them. The CDR3 extends over 16 amino acids. The DNA for the CDR3 is TGTGCCAGCAGCTTGGGTGCCTTCCCTAGCACAGATACGCAGTATTTT. Its protein product is CASSLGAFPSTDTQYF.

This clonotype was counted only a few times. The CDR3 coding sequence is TGCGCCAGCAGTCAGGGTCCCGGCGAGCAGTACTTC. Translated: CASSQGPGEQYF. V usage is TRBV10-2 and J usage is TRBJ2-7, with D perhaps TRBD1 (5 bases). Trimming stripped 5 bases from V and 6 bases from J, with 11 bases between. This CDR3 has 12 residues. Germline V gene lookup returns CDR1 WSHSY and CDR2 SAAADI.

There are a few counts of this clonotype. The rearrangement links TRBV3-1 to TRBJ2-1; TRBD2 matches at 7 bases. The V gene's germline CDR1 is LGHDT and CDR2 YNNKEL (reference sequence). J lost 4 bases, V lost 7 bases, and 4 bases had no gene match. This CDR3 comprises 13 residues. This CDR3 is CASKAGSYNEQFF. CDR3 DNA: TGTGCCAGCAAAGCGGGGAGTTACAATGAGCAGTTCTTC.

The chain links TRBV28 to TRBJ2-1, with no clear D. Germline lookup yields CDR1 MDHEN and CDR2 SYDVKM. The CDR3 is 10 amino acids. V was cut by 8 bases and J by 10 bases, with 9 bases left in between. CDR3 sequence reads: CASGPKEQFF. The CDR3 DNA is TGTGCCAGCGGCCCAAAGGAGCAGTTCTTC.

The chain employs TRBV4-1 and TRBJ2-5; D might be TRBD1 (6 bases). Germline V gene sequence: CDR1 MGHRA, CDR2 YSYEKL. This CDR3 has 14 residues. The V end lost 3 bases, the J end lost 4 bases, and 12 bases lay between the germline ends. As DNA, the CDR3 is TGCGCCAGCAGCCATTCGGACAGTAGAGAGACCCAGTACTTC. Translated: CASSHSDSRETQYF.

Here the CDR3 reads CAIRGAGLPQAFF. For the CDR3, the DNA is TGTGCCATCAGGGGGGCAGGCCTCCCCCAAGCTTTCTTT. V and J are TRBV10-3 and TRBJ1-1; TRBD1 is a possible D gene (6 bases). Germline CDR1 is ENHRY and CDR2 is SYGVKD. Trimming took off 6 bases at V and 9 bases at J, with 17 bases between the two ends. The CDR3 contains 13 residues.

The V and J genes are TRBV10-3 and TRBJ1-6; D is unresolved. V dropped 8 bases and J dropped 4 bases, with 9 bases sitting between them. The germline CDR1 and CDR2 sequences are ENHRY and SYGVKD. The CDR3 totals 13 residues. CDR3: CAIGQAYNSPLHF. Here the CDR3 DNA reads TGTGCCATCGGGCAAGCTTATAATTCACCCCTCCACTTT.

The V and J genes are TRBV6-5 and TRBJ2-3, with 11 bases identical to TRBD1. CDR1 is MNHEY, CDR2 SVGAGI, per germline. The CDR3 consists of 17 residues. V was clipped by 0 bases and J by 11 bases; unmatched bases: 13. The CDR3, as DNA: TGTGCCAGCAGTTACTCGAATCTGGACAGGGGGCTGATGGAGCAGTATTTT. Translated, it gives CASSYSNLDRGLMEQYF.